Shown below are 9 T cell receptor beta chains from a single sample sequenced in a study of T cells after yellow fever vaccination. A single record per CDR3 protein comes from TCRdb applying MiXCR to the 5' RACE reads. Among 150,000 or so distinct CDR3 sequences listed, about 6.9% were seen once. The sample in question was CD4+ T cells sorted from PBMCs, obtained 10 days after the yellow fever booster vaccination. The receptors here all came from a man aged 30 to 39 who received the YFV17D yellow fever vaccine.

This clonotype was seen many times. The gene calls are TRBV29-1 and TRBJ2-7, with TRBD1 as a possible D gene (5 bases). V lost 0 bases to trimming and J lost 2 bases, with 14 bases between them. CDR1 is SQVTM and CDR2 is ANQGSEA in the germline V gene. CDR3 length: 15 amino acids. The CDR3 is CSVEEEWPGTYEQYF. CDR3 DNA sequence: TGCAGCGTTGAAGAAGAATGGCCAGGGACCTACGAGCAGTACTTC.

This clonotype was seen ten or more times. The V and J genes are TRBV5-1 and TRBJ2-3, with TRBD1 identical over 7 bases. Germline-derived CDR1 and CDR2 are SGHRS and YFSETQ. After removal of 4 bases from V and 0 bases from J, the junction contained 5 bases not matched to a gene. CDR3 length equals 15 residues. CDR3 loop: CASSQGQPSTDTQYF. Here the CDR3 DNA reads TGCGCCAGCAGCCAGGGACAGCCTAGCACAGATACGCAGTATTTT.

This clonotype was observed many times. The rearrangement links TRBV7-2 to TRBJ1-5; no clear D gene. CDR1 SGHTA and CDR2 FQGNSA come from the germline V gene. The V end lost 6 bases, the J end lost 6 bases, and 12 bases lay between the germline ends. The length of the CDR3 is 13 residues. The chain's CDR3 is CASSRTLIQPQHF. CDR3 DNA sequence: TGTGCCAGCAGTCGGACCTTAATTCAGCCCCAGCATTTT.

This clonotype was seen many times. The gene calls are TRBV4-2 and TRBJ1-3; 7 bases line up with TRBD1. The CDR3 is 15 amino acids. Trimming cost V 0 bases and J 3 bases; bases outside gene matches: 2. Germline CDR1 is LGHNA and CDR2 is YNFKEQ. This CDR3 reads CASSQDNRGGNTIYF. DNA of the CDR3: TGTGCCAGCAGCCAAGACAACAGGGGTGGAAACACCATATATTTT.

Worth noting for this clonotype: This could be a read error, since a much larger clone is one nucleotide away. The chain joins TRBV5-1 to TRBJ2-7; TRBD2 matches 9 bases. The V gene end was trimmed by 6 bases and the J gene end by 2 bases; junction bases not matched to a gene: 0. Per germline, CDR1 SGHRS and CDR2 YFSETQ. This CDR3 spans 12 amino acids. As DNA, the CDR3 is TGCGCCAGCACTAGCGGGGCCTACGAGCAGTACTTC. It codes for CASTSGAYEQYF.

About this clonotype: A read error may produce the germline difference seen at one junction end. The CDR3: CSARDPGLAGGTTDAQYF. The CDR3 DNA reads TGCAGTGCTAGAGATCCGGGACTAGCGGGAGGCACCACAGATGCGCAGTATTTT. The chain uses TRBV20-1 and TRBJ2-3; 15 positions match TRBD2. The CDR3 is 18 residues long. Germline V lookup: CDR1 DFQATT, CDR2 SNEGSKA (reference sequence).

This clonotype was seen many times. This chain connects TRBV12-3 or TRBV12-4 to TRBJ2-7; D is unresolved. Trimming removed 10 bases from V and 2 bases from J, with 18 bases in between. The CDR3 is 14 amino acids. CDR3 sequence reads: CATINPDKPYEQYF. The CDR3 DNA reads TGTGCCACCATAAACCCCGACAAGCCCTACGAGCAGTACTTC.

This clonotype was observed at least ten times. CDR3 residues: CSARDRASGTSYNEQFF. The CDR3 bases are TGCAGTGCTAGAGATCGGGCTAGCGGGACCTCCTACAATGAGCAGTTCTTC. V is TRBV20-1 and J is TRBJ2-1; 9 positions agree with TRBD2. V trimming: 0 bases; J trimming: 0 bases; junction bases outside the gene matches: 6. Germline V CDR1 and CDR2: DFQATT, SNEGSKA (reference sequence). The CDR3 is 17 amino acids.

This clonotype was counted ten times or more. J is TRBJ1-2 and V is TRBV6-5; D unresolved. The CDR3 covers 14 residues. V was clipped by 0 bases and J by 4 bases, with 9 bases between them. CDR1 and CDR2 (germline): MNHEY, SVGAGI. CDR3 region: CASSYSAGRYGYTF. The CDR3 bases are TGTGCCAGCAGTTACTCTGCAGGCCGCTATGGCTACACCTTC.